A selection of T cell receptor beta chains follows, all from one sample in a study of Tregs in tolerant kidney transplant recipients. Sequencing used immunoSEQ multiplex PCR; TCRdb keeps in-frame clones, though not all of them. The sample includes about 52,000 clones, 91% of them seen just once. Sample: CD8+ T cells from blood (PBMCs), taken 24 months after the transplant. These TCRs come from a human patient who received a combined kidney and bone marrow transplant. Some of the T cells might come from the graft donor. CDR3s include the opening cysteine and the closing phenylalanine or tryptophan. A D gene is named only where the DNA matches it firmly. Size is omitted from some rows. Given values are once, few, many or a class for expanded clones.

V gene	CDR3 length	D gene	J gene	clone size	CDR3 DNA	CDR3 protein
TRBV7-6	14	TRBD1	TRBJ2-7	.	TGTGCCAGCAGCCCCGGGACAGGGCCCTACGAGCAGTACTTC	CASSPGTGPYEQYF
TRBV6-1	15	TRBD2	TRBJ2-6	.	TGTGCCAGCAGTGAGGGAGGGTCCGGGGCCAACGTCCTGACTTTC	CASSEGGSGANVLTF
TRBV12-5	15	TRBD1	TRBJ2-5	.	TGTGCTAGTGGTACAGGACTGGGGACAGAAGAGACCCAGTACTTC	CASGTGLGTEETQYF
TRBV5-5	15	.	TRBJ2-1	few	TGTGCCAGCAGCTTGTCCCGGACAACACTTAATGAGCAGTTCTTC	CASSLSRTTLNEQFF
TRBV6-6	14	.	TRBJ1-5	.	TGTGCCAGCAGCTATACACGGGGCAATCAGCCCCAGCATTTT	CASSYTRGNQPQHF
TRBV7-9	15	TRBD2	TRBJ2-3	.	TGTGCCAGCAGCTTAGGGGCGGGAGTGGCAGATACGCAGTATTTT	CASSLGAGVADTQYF
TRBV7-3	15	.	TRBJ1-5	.	TGTGCCAGCAGCTTAGGGGCCGGTCGCAATCAGCCCCAGCATTTT	CASSLGAGRNQPQHF
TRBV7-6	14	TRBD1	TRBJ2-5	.	TGTGCCAGCAGCTGGGGGACAGGTCCAGAGACCCAGTACTTC	CASSWGTGPETQYF
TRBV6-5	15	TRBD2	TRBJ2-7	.	TGTGCCAGCAGCCCTACTAGCGGGGGAATATACGAGCAGTACTTC	CASSPTSGGIYEQYF
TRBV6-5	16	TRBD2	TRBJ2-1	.	TGTGCCAGCAGTTTTATAGCGGGAATCTCCTACAATGAGCAGTTCTTC	CASSFIAGISYNEQFF
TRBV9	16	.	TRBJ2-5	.	TGTGCCAGCAGCGTCAGTACGGGATCCTCAAGGGAGACCCAGTACTTC	CASSVSTGSSRETQYF
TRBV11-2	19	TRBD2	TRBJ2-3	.	TGTGCCAGCAGCTTAATGCGTTTCCTAGGACTAGCGGGGGCAGATACGCAGTATTTT	CASSLMRFLGLAGADTQYF
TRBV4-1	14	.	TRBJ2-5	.	TGCGCCAGCAGCCAAGATAGGGGGCAAGAGACCCAGTACTTC	CASSQDRGQETQYF
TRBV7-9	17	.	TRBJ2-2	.	TGTGCCAGCAGCTCACCCAGAGACGGGGTCTACACCGGGGAGCTGTTTTTT	CASSSPRDGVYTGELFF
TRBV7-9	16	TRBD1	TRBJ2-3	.	TGTGCCAGCAGCCCGAGGACAGGTACTAGCACAGATACGCAGTATTTT	CASSPRTGTSTDTQYF
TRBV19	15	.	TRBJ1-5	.	TGTGCCAGTAGTAGGACGGGACATAGCAATCAGCCCCAGCATTTT	CASSRTGHSNQPQHF
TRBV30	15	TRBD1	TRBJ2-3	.	TGTGCCTGGTACCCAGGACAGGGGGCGGGAGATACGCAGTATTTT	CAWYPGQGAGDTQYF
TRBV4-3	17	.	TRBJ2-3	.	TGCGCCAGCAGTCACGCAGCGTTCAGGGATACCACAGATACGCAGTATTTT	CASSHAAFRDTTDTQYF
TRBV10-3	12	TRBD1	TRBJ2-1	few	TGTGCCATCGGACAGGGGGCCGGTGAGCAGTTCTTC	CAIGQGAGEQFF
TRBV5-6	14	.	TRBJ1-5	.	TGTGCCAGCAGCTCCGGGACTGGTAATCAGCCCCAGCATTTT	CASSSGTGNQPQHF
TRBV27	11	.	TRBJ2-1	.	TGTGCCAGCAGTCAATACAATGAGCAGTTCTTC	CASSQYNEQFF
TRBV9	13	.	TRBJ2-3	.	TGTGCCAGCAGCGTTGGGACAACAGATACGCAGTATTTT	CASSVGTTDTQYF
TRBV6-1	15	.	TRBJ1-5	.	TGTGCCAGCAGGACAGTCTCCAGAGGCTATCAGCCCCAGCATTTT	CASRTVSRGYQPQHF
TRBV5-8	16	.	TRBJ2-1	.	TGTGCCAGCATCAAACCGGGACAAGGAATCTACAATGAGCAGTTCTTC	CASIKPGQGIYNEQFF
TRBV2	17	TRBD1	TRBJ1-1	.	TGTGCCAGCAGTGCCCGACAGGGACAGACCATGAACACTGAAGCTTTCTTT	CASSARQGQTMNTEAFF
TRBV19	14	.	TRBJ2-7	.	TGTGCCAGTAGTAACCGGGGAGCTTCGTGGGAGCAGTACTTC	CASSNRGASWEQYF
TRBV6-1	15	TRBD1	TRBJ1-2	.	TGTGCCAGCAGTGAATTTGGAGGGGGCGAGTCTGGCTACACCTTC	CASSEFGGGESGYTF
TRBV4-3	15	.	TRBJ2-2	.	TGCGCCAGCAGCCAAGATCCCCTAGCCACCGGGGAGCTGTTTTTT	CASSQDPLATGELFF
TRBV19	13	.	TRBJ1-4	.	TGTGCCAGTACTGGGCAGAGTAATGAAAAACTGTTTTTT	CASTGQSNEKLFF
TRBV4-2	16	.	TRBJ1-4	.	TGTGCCAGCAGCCAGATGCAGTTGACAGTCGGTGAAAAACTGTTTTTT	CASSQMQLTVGEKLFF
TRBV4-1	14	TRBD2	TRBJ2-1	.	TGCGCCAGCAGCCGGACTAGCGGAAACAATGAGCAGTTCTTC	CASSRTSGNNEQFF